The sequence of this T cell receptor (beta chain) was determined in a study of T-cell reconstitution after alpha-beta-depleted transplantation in children. CDR1 is GTSNPN, CDR2 SVGIG, per germline (reference sequence). This CDR3 is 13 amino acids long. V gave up 2 bases and J gave up 4 bases, with 10 bases separating them. Unique molecular identifiers featured in how the TCRbeta library was prepared. Each CDR3 protein is one row after TCRdb ran MiXCR on the PCR reads. The sample includes about 600,000 distinct CDR3 sequences, over 10% of them seen just once. Here the sequenced sample was PBMCs, mostly from graft donor cells, taken 360 days after TCRalphabeta/CD19-depleted stem cell transplant. The J gene is TRBJ2-3, the V gene TRBV30; D not resolved. The clonotype was recovered from a male patient younger than 18 who had a stem cell transplant for acute myeloid leukemia, so the T cells may come from the graft donor. CDR3 nucleotide sequence: TGTGCCTGGAGTACGATAGGTCCAGATACGCAGTATTTT. Protein product: CAWSTIGPDTQYF.